Included here is one T cell receptor (beta chain) sequence, with context. The entry originates in a study of blood T cell repertoires in COVID-19. Study details: There were acute and convalescent COVID-19 samples, and they came from the United States, Italy and Spain. T cells, B-cell-depleted T cells, or PBMCs supplied cDNA or gDNA.

Using immunoSEQ multiplex PCR, the repertoire was profiled, and TCRdb retains in-frame clones only, with some absent. Among more than 95,000 clones listed, roughly nine tenths were seen once. Germline trimming cut 3 bases from V and 3 bases from J; bases unmatched to any gene: 7. The germline gives CDR1 LNHNV, CDR2 YYDKDF (reference sequence). CDR3 size: 16 residues. The source material was peripheral blood. The chain uses TRBV15 and TRBJ2-3; 9 nucleotides agree with TRBD2. The TCR sequence derives from a man aged 70 or older who had recovered from COVID-19. The CDR3 region is CATSRNSGSGTDTQYF. In DNA form, the CDR3 reads TGTGCCACCAGCAGGAATAGCGGGAGCGGAACAGATACGCAGTATTTT.